The subject of this entry is one TCR beta chain. Per the original data handling: By means of reference gene primer amplification, nucleated cell counts were estimated. Clones were sequenced by immunoSEQ multiplex PCR, and TCRdb holds only the in-frame ones, with some missing. V and J calls and clone size are as listed in that table; D and trimming were resolved from the DNA. The repertoire holds about 130,000 clones, with around 75% as singletons. The data originate from a study of blood T cell repertoires in COVID-19. In the study overall: From T cells, B-cell-depleted T cells, or PBMCs came the material, which was cDNA or gDNA.

CDR3 length: 19 residues. Per germline, CDR1 SGHTA and CDR2 FQGNSA. After removal of 5 bases from V and 1 base from J, the junction contained 18 bases not matched to a gene. This TCR derives from a woman in her sixties or seventies with COVID-19, enrolled during active disease. This chain joins TRBV7-2 and TRBJ1-2; 8 nucleotides agree with TRBD1. Sequencing input: peripheral blood. The CDR3 region is CASSPRDRSLVGLNYGYTF. The DNA of the CDR3 is TGTGCCAGCAGCCCCAGGGACAGGAGTTTAGTAGGTCTTAACTATGGCTACACCTTC.